One and the same sample provided the 15 T cell receptor beta chains below, sequenced in a study of CD8 T cells in ankylosing spondylitis (dated by TCRdb to 2015 to 2018). These TCRs' antigens remain unknown. The library was prepared using 5' RACE. The instrument was an Illumina HiSeq 2500. TCRdb cleaned the public reads at Q25 with fastp, built clones with MiXCR and kept in-frame beta chains. Every entry covers one CDR3 protein and lists the most common genes and DNA from its rows. The sample records fewer than 550,000 distinct CDR3 sequences, about 5% of which are singletons. 3% to 4.5% of the sample is in the top ten clones. Study-wide conclusions, independent of this receptor: A TCR beta motif of fewer than 10 highly homologous amino acid variants appeared characteristic of blood from ankylosing spondylitis patients.

The sequenced material came from blood, either unsorted or a sorted T cell fraction (not recorded which). Receptors were obtained from a male donor with ankylosing spondylitis.

This clonotype was seen many times. The V call is TRBV10-3, the J call TRBJ1-4; D is undetermined. V was trimmed by 3 bases and J by 5 bases, leaving 19 bases between them. Germline V gene lookup returns CDR1 ENHRY and CDR2 SYGVKD. The CDR3 spans 17 residues. CDR3 sequence reads: CAISDALDASLNEKLFF. In DNA, the CDR3 is TGTGCCATCAGTGACGCGCTGGATGCCAGCCTGAATGAAAAACTGTTTTTT.

The table lists this clonotype with many counts. The gene calls are TRBV5-1 and TRBJ2-7, with TRBD2 as a possible D gene (6 bases). Between the trimmed V and J ends, which lost 6 bases and 6 bases, there was a span of 25 bases. CDR3 length: 16 residues. Per the germline V gene, CDR1 is SGHRS and CDR2 is YFSETQ. In nucleotides, the CDR3 is TGCGCCAGCACCCTGGTGGAGGGGCCCCTTCGAGGCGAGCAGTACTTC. Residues: CASTLVEGPLRGEQYF.

This clonotype was observed at least ten times. V gene TRBV7-9 combines with J gene TRBJ2-3; TRBD1 is a possible D gene (6 bases). Trimming removed 5 bases at V and 3 bases at J, with 9 bases between. This CDR3 is built from 13 residues. Germline lookup yields CDR1 SEHNR and CDR2 FQNEAQ (reference sequence). CDR3 sequence: CASSGRGTDTQYF. The CDR3 DNA sequence: TGTGCCAGCAGCGGTAGGGGGACAGATACGCAGTATTTT.

As concerns this clonotype: A much larger clone differs from this one at a single base, so this may be a read error. V usage is TRBV20-1 and J usage is TRBJ2-1; D is possibly TRBD2 (7 bases). The germline gives CDR1 DFQATT, CDR2 SNEGSKA (reference sequence). This CDR3 is built from 14 residues. V was shortened by 6 bases and J by 9 bases, with 21 bases between the two germline ends. The chain's CDR3 is CSATTRGRGGEQFF. In DNA, the CDR3 is TGCAGTGCGACGACTAGGGGGAGGGGTGGTGAGCAGTTCTTC.

There are many counts of this clonotype. V usage is TRBV20-1 and J usage is TRBJ2-7, with D possibly TRBD1 on 6 matching bases. Trimming removed 1 base from V and 1 base from J, with 32 bases in between. Germline V gene data show CDR1 as DFQATT and CDR2 as SNEGSKA (reference sequence). The CDR3 is made up of 21 amino acids. CDR3 protein: CSARGRGGQPSTHRASYEQYF. The DNA of the CDR3 is TGCAGTGCTAGAGGACGCGGAGGACAGCCGTCTACTCACCGGGCATCCTACGAGCAGTACTTC.

In this sample, this clonotype turned up many times. V usage is TRBV7-2 and J usage is TRBJ2-7, with 8 bases aligning to TRBD1. The V and J ends lost 4 bases and 6 bases, in that order; junction bases with no gene match: 8. The CDR3 has 14 amino acids. Germline CDR1 reads SGHTA; CDR2 reads FQGNSA. The CDR3 region is CASSSRTGIGEQYF. CDR3 DNA sequence: TGTGCCAGCAGCTCGCGGACAGGGATTGGCGAGCAGTACTTC.

In this sample, this clonotype turned up many times. The chain carries TRBV6-2 or TRBV6-3 and TRBJ1-5; the D is unclear. This CDR3 has 18 residues. CDR1 and CDR2 (germline): MNHEY, SVGEGT. V lost 2 bases and J lost 6, with 23 bases in between. This CDR3 reads CASSYTRERRKIRQPQHF. The CDR3 nucleotides read TGTGCCAGCAGTTACACCCGAGAAAGGAGGAAGATACGTCAGCCCCAGCATTTT.

The chain's CDR3 is CASSLTQPETQYF. CDR3 nucleotides: TGCGCCAGCAGCTTGACCCAGCCGGAGACCCAGTACTTC. The gene calls are TRBV5-1 and TRBJ2-5; D is unresolved. Trimming cost V 1 base and J 5 bases, with 9 bases left between them. The CDR3 length is 13 residues. The germline V gene encodes CDR1 SGHRS and CDR2 YFSETQ.

This clonotype came up many times. The J gene is TRBJ1-4, the V gene TRBV9, with D tentatively TRBD1 (5 bases). The V gene's germline CDR1 is SGDLS and CDR2 YYNGEE. The germline V and J ends were trimmed by 2 bases and 5 bases, with 22 bases remaining between them. The CDR3 contains 18 residues. The CDR3 is CASSVRGGGRRSNEKLFF. CDR3 coding DNA: TGTGCCAGCAGCGTTCGGGGGGGTGGGAGAAGATCAAATGAAAAACTGTTTTTT.

This clonotype was picked up many times. This chain connects TRBV4-1 to TRBJ2-5; D gene uncertain. The CDR3 runs to 14 residues. Germline loops: CDR1 MGHRA, CDR2 YSYEKL. Trimming removed 1 base from V and 2 bases from J, with 8 bases in between. The CDR3 bases are TGCGCCAGCAGCCAAGTTATAAGACAAGAGACCCAGTACTTC. It encodes CASSQVIRQETQYF.

This clonotype showed up many times. The chain combines TRBV10-3 with TRBJ1-2; D unclear. CDR1 is ENHRY, CDR2 SYGVKD, per germline. The CDR3 length is 14 residues. Deletions cut 0 bases from V and 3 bases from J, with 8 bases between. The CDR3 DNA sequence: TGTGCCATCAGTGAGTCTGCAGAATACTATGGCTACACCTTC. Translated, it gives CAISESAEYYGYTF.

The CDR3 sequence is CASSPVSGGRTEAFF. CDR3 bases: TGCGCCAGCAGCCCGGTATCAGGGGGTAGAACTGAAGCTTTCTTT. The chain employs TRBV5-1 and TRBJ1-1, with 7 nucleotides matching TRBD1. The CDR3 spans 15 residues. V trimming: 4 bases; J trimming: 5 bases; junction bases outside the gene matches: 11. CDR1 and CDR2 (germline): SGHRS, YFSETQ.

This clonotype appeared many times. J is TRBJ2-7 and V is TRBV29-1, with 7 bases fitting TRBD2. J gave up 3 bases and V 1 base, and 9 bases lay outside the gene matches. This CDR3 is built from 15 residues. Germline V gene lookup returns CDR1 SQVTM and CDR2 ANQGSEA. The CDR3 DNA reads as TGCAGCGTTGAAGTGGTGGGAGGGCCCCACTACGAGCAGTACTTC. Protein product: CSVEVVGGPHYEQYF.

This clonotype has ten or more counts. The chain joins TRBV10-3 to TRBJ2-1; D might be TRBD1 or TRBD2, each matching 6 bases. Germline V gives CDR1 ENHRY, CDR2 SYGVKD. The CDR3 is 15 amino acids. V lost 6 bases and J 9 bases, leaving 21 bases between the germline ends. The CDR3 sequence is CAISHGGQSGGEQFF. The CDR3 DNA is TGTGCCATCAGCCACGGGGGCCAATCCGGGGGTGAGCAGTTCTTC.

This clonotype has at least ten counts. The J gene is TRBJ2-1, the V gene TRBV5-1; TRBD1 agrees at 7 bases. The CDR3 loop spans 15 amino acids. Germline values: CDR1 SGHRS, CDR2 YFSETQ. Losses at the gene ends were 1 base for V and 2 bases for J; bases not matched to a gene: 3. The CDR3 nucleotides are TGCGCCAGCAGCTTGCAACAGGGGCCCTACAATGAGCAGTTCTTC. Its protein is CASSLQQGPYNEQFF.